These 28 T cell receptor beta chains came from one sample sequenced in a study of T cells in Graves' hyperthyroidism and ophthalmopathy. What was amplified from RNA transcripts were TCR beta CDR3 regions. When the TCR CDR3 underwent first-round RT-PCR, the HTBI primer set was used. Via MiXCR, TCRdb re-called the multiplex PCR reads, giving one row per CDR3 protein. The sample lists about 690,000 distinct CDR3 sequences; 17% were seen once. Input material: blood. The receptors come from a man aged 50 to 60 with Graves' hyperthyroidism.

The rearrangement links TRBV2 to TRBJ2-3; TRBD1 or TRBD2 may be the D gene (5 bases each). In germline, CDR1 is SNHLY, CDR2 FYNNEI. The CDR3 has 13 residues. Between the trimmed V and J ends, which lost 11 bases and 7 bases, there was a span of 19 bases. The DNA of the CDR3 is TGTGCCGGCCGGGACCTCTCACGGTATACGCAGTATTTT. It translates to CAGRDLSRYTQYF.

The rearrangement links TRBV27 to TRBJ2-7; D might be TRBD2 (5 bases). The germline V gene has CDR1 MNHEY and CDR2 SMNVEV (reference sequence). Trimming shortened V by 3 bases and J by 3 bases, and 12 bases separated the two germline ends. This CDR3 region has 14 residues. Here the CDR3 DNA reads TGTGCCAGCAGTTTCAGACGGGGATTCTACGAGCAGTACTTC. Translation gives CASSFRRGFYEQYF.

This clonotype was recorded many times. The chain has TRBV27 and TRBJ2-1; unclear D gene. Per germline, CDR1 MNHEY and CDR2 SMNVEV (reference sequence). There are 13 residues in the CDR3. The V and J ends lost 7 bases and 4 bases respectively, with 11 bases between them. The CDR3 DNA sequence: TGTGCCAGCACTGATAAAGGTTACAATGAGCAGTTCTTC. This codes for CASTDKGYNEQFF.

V is TRBV6-2 or TRBV6-3 and J is TRBJ2-7; either TRBD1 or TRBD2 may supply D (6 bases each). The CDR3 has 13 residues. Germline V gives CDR1 MNHEY, CDR2 SVGEGT. V lost 8 bases, J lost 2 bases, and 13 bases lay in between. The CDR3 region has the DNA TGTGCCAGCGGGGGGACACTCGCCTACGAGCAGTACTTC. It translates to CASGGTLAYEQYF.

This clonotype was detected many times. As DNA, the CDR3 is TGTGCCAGCAGCGTAGGAGGCGGGACAGGGCCGATAGAGCAGTACTTC. Translation: CASSVGGGTGPIEQYF. This chain connects TRBV9 to TRBJ2-7; 9 bases are shared with TRBD1. The ends lost 0 bases at V and 7 bases at J; junction bases unmatched: 11. The CDR3 runs to 16 residues. The germline gives CDR1 SGDLS, CDR2 YYNGEE.

Details on this clonotype: One end of the junction varies from germline; a read error may be responsible. The chain couples TRBV29-1 to TRBJ2-3, with D perhaps assigned TRBD1 or TRBD2 (5 bases each). The CDR3 is 14 residues long. Germline CDR1 reads SQVTM; CDR2 reads ANQGSEA. CDR3 region: CSTKGTAVADMQYF. The CDR3 DNA is TGCAGCACCAAAGGGACGGCCGTTGCAGATATGCAGTATTTT.

V gene TRBV6-1 combines with J gene TRBJ1-1; 12 bases are a match to TRBD1. The CDR3 runs 14 residues. Germline V gene sequence: CDR1 MNHNS, CDR2 SASEGT. The CDR3 protein is CVSGQGASGTEAFF. For the CDR3, the DNA is TGTGTTTCGGGACAGGGGGCGAGCGGCACTGAAGCTTTCTTT.

This clonotype was seen at least ten times. The chain recombines TRBV2 with TRBJ2-5; D could derive from TRBD1 or TRBD2 (6 bases each). This CDR3 spans 13 amino acids. Trimming removed 6 bases from V and 5 bases from J, with 13 bases in between. CDR1 is SNHLY and CDR2 is FYNNEI in the germline V gene. CDR3 sequence: CASRGGQGETQYF. Here the CDR3 DNA reads TGTGCCAGCAGAGGGGGGCAGGGGGAGACCCAGTACTTC.

This clonotype appeared many times. The V call is TRBV30, the J call TRBJ2-7; 8 bases align to TRBD2. The CDR3 has 15 residues. Germline CDR1 and CDR2: GTSNPN and SVGIG (reference sequence). The J segment lost 0 bases and the V segment lost 1 base, leaving 5 bases of the junction unmatched. CDR3: CAWSGATSVSYEQYF. CDR3 coding DNA: TGTGCCTGGAGTGGAGCGACTAGCGTCTCCTACGAGCAGTACTTC.

This clonotype was counted ten times or more. The chain joins TRBV7-2 to TRBJ2-1, with 12 bases that match TRBD2. The V gene's germline CDR1 is SGHTA and CDR2 FQGNSA. The CDR3 runs 18 residues. After removal of 5 bases from V and 5 bases from J, the junction contained 13 bases not matched to a gene. DNA for the CDR3: TGTGCCAGCAGCCTTGCTCTAGCGGGAGGGCCCTTGGACAATGAGCAGTTCTTC. This gives the protein CASSLALAGGPLDNEQFF. Full variable domain (remainder filled in from reference TRBV7-2 and TRBJ2-1): GAGVSQSPSNKVTEKGKDVELRCDPISGHTALYWYRQSLGQGLEFLIYFQGNSAPDKSGLPSDRFSAERTGGSVSTLTIQRTQQEDSAVYLCASSLALAGGPLDNEQFFGPGTRLTVL.

This clonotype was seen a few times. The gene calls are TRBV28 and TRBJ2-7; 7 bases fit TRBD1. Germline lookup yields CDR1 MDHEN and CDR2 SYDVKM. The V segment lost 5 bases and the J segment 4 bases; nucleotides outside the gene matches: 8. This CDR3 comprises 14 residues. CDR3 sequence (DNA): TGTGCCAGCAGTAGGACAGGTTTTCCATACGAGCAGTACTTC. It is translated as CASSRTGFPYEQYF.

This clonotype has only one observation. The rearrangement uses TRBV2 and TRBJ2-3; a weak D match, TRBD1 (5 bases). The CDR3 spans 17 residues. The V gene lost 1 base and the J gene lost 0 bases, with 14 bases spanning the gap. Germline V lookup: CDR1 SNHLY, CDR2 FYNNEI. For the CDR3, the DNA is TGTGCCAGCAGTGAAGAGGGGCCGGAACTAAGCACAGATACGCAGTATTTT. The encoded protein is CASSEEGPELSTDTQYF.

Note on this clonotype: This may arise from a read error, as a much more abundant clone is one base away. This chain links TRBV6-1 with TRBJ1-2; D may be TRBD1 (6 bases). Germline V gene sequence: CDR1 MNHNS, CDR2 SASEGT. CDR3 length: 14 residues. The CDR3 sequence: CAGSEGTTNSGYTF. In DNA, the CDR3 is TGTGCCGGCAGTGAAGGGACAACCAATAGCGGCTACACCTTC.

V is TRBV30 and J is TRBJ1-2; TRBD1 matches 8 bases. The CDR3 has 14 amino acids. V dropped 3 bases and J dropped 4; count of bases not matched to a gene: 7. Germline V gene data show CDR1 as GTSNPN and CDR2 as SVGIG (reference sequence). CDR3 sequence reads: CAWSIGQGLYGYTF. DNA of the CDR3: TGTGCCTGGAGCATCGGACAGGGCCTCTATGGCTACACCTTC.

This clonotype has a count of ten or more. The chain carries TRBV7-2 and TRBJ2-3; possible D gene TRBD2, 6 bases. V was pared by 5 bases and J by 3 bases, with 18 bases between. Germline V CDR1 and CDR2: SGHTA, FQGNSA. This CDR3 contains 16 residues. The DNA of the CDR3 is TGTGCCAGCAGCCCCCGACTGAGGGGAGGAACAGATACGCAGTATTTT. Translating it yields CASSPRLRGGTDTQYF.

This chain joins TRBV19 and TRBJ1-2, with D perhaps matching TRBD1 (5 bases). This CDR3 has 13 residues. Trimming removed 7 bases from V and 9 bases from J, with 18 bases in between. Germline loops: CDR1 LNHDA, CDR2 SQIVND (reference sequence). CDR3 coding DNA: TGTGCCAGTACCCTAGGGGTGGGTTCTCGCTACACCTTC. It is translated as CASTLGVGSRYTF.

This clonotype has just a few counts. The chain has TRBV5-1 and TRBJ1-6; D unresolved. This CDR3 is built from 17 residues. V lost 1 base to trimming and J lost 7 bases, with 18 bases between them. Germline CDR1 and CDR2: SGHRS and YFSETQ. The CDR3 loop is CASSLTPGGLSNSPLHF. The CDR3 nucleotides read TGCGCCAGCAGCTTGACCCCTGGTGGATTATCGAATTCACCCCTCCACTTT.

This chain connects TRBV30 to TRBJ2-1, with D uncertain. Germline-derived CDR1 and CDR2 are GTSNPN and SVGIG (reference sequence). Trimming cost V 4 bases and J 7 bases, with 11 bases left between them. The CDR3 consists of 12 residues. Here the CDR3 reads CAWTSNGNEQFF. Here the CDR3 DNA reads TGTGCCTGGACCTCGAACGGGAATGAGCAGTTCTTC.

This clonotype was recorded a few times. This chain uses TRBV28 with TRBJ2-1; D is possibly TRBD1 or TRBD2 (5 bases each). Germline-derived CDR1 and CDR2 are MDHEN and SYDVKM. Trimming cost V 5 bases and J 8 bases, with 7 bases left between them. The CDR3 has 11 amino acids. The DNA for the CDR3 is TGTGCCAGCAGTAGGGACGATGAGCAGTTCTTC. It is translated as CASSRDDEQFF.

This clonotype came up many times. The chain recombines TRBV15 with TRBJ1-2, with D unresolved. The CDR3 runs to 17 residues. Germline CDR1 and CDR2: LNHNV and YYDKDF (reference sequence). V gave up 0 bases and J gave up 0 bases, with 14 bases separating them. CDR3 sequence reads: CATSRDRFGSTNYGYTF. CDR3 DNA sequence: TGTGCCACCAGCAGAGATCGGTTCGGCAGTACTAACTATGGCTACACCTTC.

The V gene is TRBV29-1, the J gene TRBJ1-5; a weak D match, TRBD1 (6 bases). The V gene's germline CDR1 is SQVTM and CDR2 ANQGSEA. Trimming pared 7 bases from V and 2 bases from J, leaving 15 bases between. The CDR3 totals 14 residues. The CDR3: CSARHREGNQPQHF. The CDR3 coding sequence is TGCAGCGCCCGTCACAGGGAGGGCAATCAGCCCCAGCATTTT.

The chain employs TRBV4-3 and TRBJ2-5; TRBD2 might be the D (5 bases). V lost 1 base and J lost 4, with 16 bases in between. The germline gives CDR1 LGHNA, CDR2 YSLEER. The CDR3 consists of 16 residues. The CDR3: CASSQGLRVGGETQYF. In nucleotides, the CDR3 is TGCGCCAGCAGCCAAGGGTTGAGGGTTGGAGGAGAGACCCAGTACTTC.

The count of this clonotype is one. A much larger clonotype is one base distant, so this may be a read error. This chain joins TRBV2 and TRBJ1-5, with a possible D match to TRBD1 (5 bases). CDR3 length: 16 amino acids. V was trimmed by 5 bases and J by 0 bases, leaving 14 bases between them. Germline V CDR1 and CDR2: SNHLY, FYNNEI. Written as DNA, the CDR3 is TGTGCCAGCAGTTTTTTCAGGGTTGATAGCAATCAGCCCCAGCATTTT. Residues: CASSFFRVDSNQPQHF.

This rearrangement joins TRBV6-1 to TRBJ2-1; no clear D. The V end was cut by 2 bases, the J end by 0 bases, with 11 bases between. The CDR3 is made up of 16 amino acids. The germline CDR1 and CDR2 sequences are MNHNS and SASEGT. In DNA form, the CDR3 reads TGTGCCAGCAGTGAACCAAGCGAGAGCTCCTACAATGAGCAGTTCTTC. It codes for CASSEPSESSYNEQFF.

The chain links TRBV5-6 to TRBJ2-4, with D possibly being TRBD1 or TRBD2 (6 bases each). With 1 base removed from V and 7 bases from J, the gap between germline ends came to 24 bases. The germline CDR1 and CDR2 sequences are SGHDT and YYEEEE. The CDR3 has 18 residues. The CDR3 DNA reads as TGTGCCAGCAGCTTGCTCTTCTCCGCGTGGAGGGGGGCGAACATTCAGTACTTC. Encoded protein: CASSLLFSAWRGANIQYF.

This clonotype occurred many times. V is TRBV7-2 and J is TRBJ1-5; D is perhaps TRBD1 (5 bases). This CDR3 is 15 amino acids long. Trimming pared 0 bases from V and 7 bases from J, leaving 13 bases between. Germline V CDR1 and CDR2: SGHTA, FQGNSA. CDR3 bases: TGTGCCAGCAGCTTAGCGGGACTCCCGGGCCAGCCCCAGCATTTT. It codes for CASSLAGLPGQPQHF.

This chain uses TRBV20-1 with TRBJ1-4, with D perhaps matching TRBD1 (6 bases). Germline assignment: CDR1 DFQATT and CDR2 SNEGSKA (reference sequence). The CDR3 consists of 15 residues. Trimming took off 7 bases at V and 2 bases at J, with 17 bases between the two ends. This chain's CDR3 is CSVPMGAVTNEKLFF. CDR3 DNA sequence: TGCAGTGTCCCAATGGGGGCTGTGACTAATGAAAAACTGTTTTTT.

At least ten counts were recorded for this clonotype. The chain has TRBV12-3 or TRBV12-4 and TRBJ2-1; 7 bases map to TRBD2. V was pared by 7 bases and J by 3 bases, with 12 bases of the junction left unmatched. This CDR3 is 16 amino acids long. The CDR3 nucleotides are TGTGCCAGCACCCCAATCGCGGGAGATCTCTACAATGAGCAGTTCTTC. Translated: CASTPIAGDLYNEQFF.